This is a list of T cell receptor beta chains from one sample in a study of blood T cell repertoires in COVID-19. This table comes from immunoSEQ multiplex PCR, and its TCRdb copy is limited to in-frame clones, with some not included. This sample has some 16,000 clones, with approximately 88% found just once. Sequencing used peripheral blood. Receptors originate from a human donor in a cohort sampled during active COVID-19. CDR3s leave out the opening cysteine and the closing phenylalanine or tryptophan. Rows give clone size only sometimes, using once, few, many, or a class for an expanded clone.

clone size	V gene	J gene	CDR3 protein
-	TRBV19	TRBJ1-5	ASSLQGGNQPQH
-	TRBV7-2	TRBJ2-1	ASSTSWSSYNEQF
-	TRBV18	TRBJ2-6	ASSGGAPSSGANVLT
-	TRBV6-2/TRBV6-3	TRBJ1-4	ASSQHRDSNEKLF
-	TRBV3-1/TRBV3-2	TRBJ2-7	ASSPSSRYEQY
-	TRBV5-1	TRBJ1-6	ASSFGVEDSPLH
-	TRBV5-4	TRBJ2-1	ASSPGTGEANEQF
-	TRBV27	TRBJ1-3	ASSAGQAAGNTIY
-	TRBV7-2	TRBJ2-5	ASSLAGTRGETQY
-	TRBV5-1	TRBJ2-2	ASSSLNTGELF
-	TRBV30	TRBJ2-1	AWSVSGQGAYNEQF
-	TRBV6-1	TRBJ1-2	ASSELRVGGYT
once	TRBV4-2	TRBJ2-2	ASSQDGFNTGELF
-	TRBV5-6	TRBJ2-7	ASSYYGGTASYEQY
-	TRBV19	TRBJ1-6	ASSIQGYNSPLH
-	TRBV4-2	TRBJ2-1	ASSQGLDYNEQF
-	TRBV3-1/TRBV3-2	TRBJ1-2	ASSQVYRPGYGYT
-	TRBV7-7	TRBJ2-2	ASSLGHPDTTGELF
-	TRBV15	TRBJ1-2	ATSRDRGGGYT
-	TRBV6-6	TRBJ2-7	ASSPGTSGYEQY
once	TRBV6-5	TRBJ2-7	ASNQGGEQY
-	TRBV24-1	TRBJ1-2	ATSDSAGPSKYGYT
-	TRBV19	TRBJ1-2	ASSMTGSATNYGYT
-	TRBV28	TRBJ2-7	ASSSPQDFSSYEQY
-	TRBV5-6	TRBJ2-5	ASSISGEYQETQY
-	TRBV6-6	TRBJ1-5	AAALPPQPQH
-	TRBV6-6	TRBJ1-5	ASSLDRGTQPQH
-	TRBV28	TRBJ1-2	ASSLLLGTGEGGYT
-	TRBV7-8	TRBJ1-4	ASSLVPDGGANEKLF
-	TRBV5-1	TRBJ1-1	ASSAEYVNTEAF
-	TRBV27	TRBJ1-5	ASSFGVGAEQPQH
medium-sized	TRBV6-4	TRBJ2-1	ASSLAQGSYNEQF
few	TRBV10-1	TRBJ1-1	ASSETTSAFEAF
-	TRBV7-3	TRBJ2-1	ASSLDRGTYNEQF
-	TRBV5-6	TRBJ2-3	ASSSLTDTQY
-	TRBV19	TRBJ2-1	ASSTPGQDYNEQF
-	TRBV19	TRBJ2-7	ASSDRGSLYEQY
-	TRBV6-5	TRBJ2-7	ASSFRDRGGEQY
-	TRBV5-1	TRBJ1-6	ASSLAVFNSPLH
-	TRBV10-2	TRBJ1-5	ASSAVSSQPQH
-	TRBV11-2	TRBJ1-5	ASSLEGDQPQH
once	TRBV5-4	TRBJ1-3	ASSLAGIGNTIY
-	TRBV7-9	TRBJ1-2	ASSPQGLAGGYT
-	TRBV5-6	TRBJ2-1	ASSLARGEQF
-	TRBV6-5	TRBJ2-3	ASSFSGENTDTQY
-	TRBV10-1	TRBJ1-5	ASSENPGCYSNQPQH
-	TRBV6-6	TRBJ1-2	ASSPGQDYGYT
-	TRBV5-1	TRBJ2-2	ASSFRDRVPTNTGELF
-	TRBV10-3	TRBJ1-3	AIKDRVASGNTIY
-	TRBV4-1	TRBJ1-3	ASSPGTYGNTIY